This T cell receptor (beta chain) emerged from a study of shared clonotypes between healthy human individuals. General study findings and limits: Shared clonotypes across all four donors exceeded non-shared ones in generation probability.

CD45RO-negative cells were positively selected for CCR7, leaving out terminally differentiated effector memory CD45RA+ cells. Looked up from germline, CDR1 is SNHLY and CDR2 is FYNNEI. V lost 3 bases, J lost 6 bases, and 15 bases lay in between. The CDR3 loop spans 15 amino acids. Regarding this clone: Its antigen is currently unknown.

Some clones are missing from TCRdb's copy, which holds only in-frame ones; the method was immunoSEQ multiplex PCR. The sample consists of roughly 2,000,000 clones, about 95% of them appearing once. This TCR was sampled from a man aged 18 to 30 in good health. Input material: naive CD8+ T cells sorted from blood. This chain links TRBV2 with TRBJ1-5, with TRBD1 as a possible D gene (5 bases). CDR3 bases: TGTGCCAGCAGTGAGGGGACGATTAGCGGTCAGCCCCAGCATTTT. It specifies CASSEGTISGQPQHF.